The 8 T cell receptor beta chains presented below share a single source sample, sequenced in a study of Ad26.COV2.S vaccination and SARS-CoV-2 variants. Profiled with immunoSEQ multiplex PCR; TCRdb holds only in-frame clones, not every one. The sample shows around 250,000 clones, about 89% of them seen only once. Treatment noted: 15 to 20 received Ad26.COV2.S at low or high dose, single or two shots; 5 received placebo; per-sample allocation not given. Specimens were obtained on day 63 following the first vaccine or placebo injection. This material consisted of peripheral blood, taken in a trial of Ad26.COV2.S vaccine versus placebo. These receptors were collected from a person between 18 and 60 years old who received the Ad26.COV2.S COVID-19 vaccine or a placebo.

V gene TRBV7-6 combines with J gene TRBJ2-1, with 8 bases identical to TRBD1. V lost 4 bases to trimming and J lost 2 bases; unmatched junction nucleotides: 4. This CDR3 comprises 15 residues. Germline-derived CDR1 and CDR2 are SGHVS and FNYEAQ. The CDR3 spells CASSSEDRAYNEQFF. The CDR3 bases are TGTGCCAGCAGCTCGGAGGACAGGGCCTACAATGAGCAGTTCTTC. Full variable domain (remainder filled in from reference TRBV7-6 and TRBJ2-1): GAGVSQSPRYKVTKRGQDVALRCDPISGHVSLYWYRQALGQGPEFLTYFNYEAQQDKSGLPNDRFSAERPEGSISTLTIQRTEQRDSAMYRCASSSEDRAYNEQFFGPGTRLTVL.

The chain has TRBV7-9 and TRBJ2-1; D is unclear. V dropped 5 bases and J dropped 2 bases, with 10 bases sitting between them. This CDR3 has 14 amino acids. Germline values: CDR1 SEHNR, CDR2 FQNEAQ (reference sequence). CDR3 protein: CASSLGGPYNEQFF. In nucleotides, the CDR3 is TGTGCCAGCAGCCTCGGTGGTCCCTACAATGAGCAGTTCTTC.

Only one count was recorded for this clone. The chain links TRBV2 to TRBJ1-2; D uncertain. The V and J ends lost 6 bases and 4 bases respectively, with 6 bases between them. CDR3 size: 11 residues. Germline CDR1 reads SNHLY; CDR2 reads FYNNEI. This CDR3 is CASSATYGYTF. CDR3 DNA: TGTGCCAGCAGCGCCACCTATGGCTACACCTTC.

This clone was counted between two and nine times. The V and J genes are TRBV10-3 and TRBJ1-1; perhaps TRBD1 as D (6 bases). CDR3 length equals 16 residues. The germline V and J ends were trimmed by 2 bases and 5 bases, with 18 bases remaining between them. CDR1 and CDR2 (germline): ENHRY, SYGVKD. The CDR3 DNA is TGTGCCATCAGTGAGAGGGGGGGCACAGGGAATACTGAAGCTTTCTTT. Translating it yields CAISERGGTGNTEAFF.

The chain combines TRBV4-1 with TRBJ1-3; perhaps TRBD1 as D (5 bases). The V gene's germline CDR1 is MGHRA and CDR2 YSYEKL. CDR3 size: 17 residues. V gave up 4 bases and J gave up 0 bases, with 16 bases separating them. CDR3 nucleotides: TGCGCCAGCAGCCCCGGACAAGGGCCCCTCTCTGGAAACACCATATATTTT. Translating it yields CASSPGQGPLSGNTIYF.

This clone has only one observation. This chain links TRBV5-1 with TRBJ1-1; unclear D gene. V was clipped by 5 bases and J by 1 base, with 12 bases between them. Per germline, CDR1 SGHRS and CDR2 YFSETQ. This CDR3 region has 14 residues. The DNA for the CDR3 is TGCGCCAGCAGTCGCACCGCCCCGAACACTGAAGCTTTCTTT. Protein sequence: CASSRTAPNTEAFF.

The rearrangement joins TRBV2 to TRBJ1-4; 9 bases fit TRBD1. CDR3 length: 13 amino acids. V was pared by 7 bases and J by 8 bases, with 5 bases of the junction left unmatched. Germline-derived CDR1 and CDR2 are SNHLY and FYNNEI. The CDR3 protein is CASKTGGREKLFF. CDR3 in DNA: TGTGCCAGCAAGACAGGGGGTCGGGAAAAACTGTTTTTT.

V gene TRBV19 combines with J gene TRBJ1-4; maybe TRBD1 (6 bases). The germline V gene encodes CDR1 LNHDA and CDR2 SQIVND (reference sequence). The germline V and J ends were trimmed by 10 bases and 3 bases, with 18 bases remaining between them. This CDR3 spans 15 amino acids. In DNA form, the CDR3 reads TGTGCCACAGGGGCTATAGGTGTGGCTAATGAAAAACTGTTTTTT. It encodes CATGAIGVANEKLFF.